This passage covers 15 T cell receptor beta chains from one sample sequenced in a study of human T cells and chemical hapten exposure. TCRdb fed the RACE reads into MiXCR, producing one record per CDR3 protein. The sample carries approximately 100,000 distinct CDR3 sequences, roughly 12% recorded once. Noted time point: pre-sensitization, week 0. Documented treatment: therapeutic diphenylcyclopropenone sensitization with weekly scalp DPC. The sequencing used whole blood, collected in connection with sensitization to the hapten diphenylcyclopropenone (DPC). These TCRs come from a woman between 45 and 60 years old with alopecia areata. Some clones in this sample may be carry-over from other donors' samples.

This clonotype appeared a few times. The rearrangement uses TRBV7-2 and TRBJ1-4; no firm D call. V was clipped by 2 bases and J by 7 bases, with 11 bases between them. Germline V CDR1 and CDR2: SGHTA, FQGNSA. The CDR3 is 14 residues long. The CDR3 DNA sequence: TGTGCCAGCAGCTTAAGGAGGGATGGTGAAAAACTGTTTTTT. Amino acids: CASSLRRDGEKLFF. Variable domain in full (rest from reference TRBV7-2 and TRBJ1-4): GAGVSQSPSNKVTEKGKDVELRCDPISGHTALYWYRQSLGQGLEFLIYFQGNSAPDKSGLPSDRFSAERTGGSVSTLTIQRTQQEDSAVYLCASSLRRDGEKLFFGSGTQLSVL.

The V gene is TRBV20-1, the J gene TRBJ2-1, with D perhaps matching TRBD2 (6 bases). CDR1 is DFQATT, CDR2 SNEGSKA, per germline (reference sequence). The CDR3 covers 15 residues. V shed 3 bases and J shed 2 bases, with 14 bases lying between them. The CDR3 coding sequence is TGCAGTGCTAGTTCTGCGGGGAGAACCTACAATGAGCAGTTCTTC. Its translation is CSASSAGRTYNEQFF.

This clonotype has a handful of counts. The CDR3 DNA reads as TGTGCCAGCAGCTTTTACGGGAGAAACACAGATACGCAGTATTTT. Its protein is CASSFYGRNTDTQYF. The gene calls are TRBV5-4 and TRBJ2-3, with D possibly being TRBD2 (6 bases). This CDR3 has 15 amino acids. V lost 2 bases and J lost 2, with 12 bases in between. CDR1 is SGHNT, CDR2 YYREEE, per germline (reference sequence).

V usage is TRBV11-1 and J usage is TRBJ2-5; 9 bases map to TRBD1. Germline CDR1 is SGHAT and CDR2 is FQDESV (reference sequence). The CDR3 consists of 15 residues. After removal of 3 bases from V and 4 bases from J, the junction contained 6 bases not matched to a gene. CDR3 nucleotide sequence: TGTGCCAGCAGCTTGGGACAGGGACGGGGAGAGACCCAGTACTTC. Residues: CASSLGQGRGETQYF.

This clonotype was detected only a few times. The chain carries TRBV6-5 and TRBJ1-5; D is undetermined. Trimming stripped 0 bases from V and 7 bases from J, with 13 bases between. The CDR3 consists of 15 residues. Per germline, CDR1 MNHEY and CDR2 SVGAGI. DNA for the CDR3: TGTGCCAGCAGTTACTCGATTGCCCCCGACCAGCCCCAGCATTTT. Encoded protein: CASSYSIAPDQPQHF.

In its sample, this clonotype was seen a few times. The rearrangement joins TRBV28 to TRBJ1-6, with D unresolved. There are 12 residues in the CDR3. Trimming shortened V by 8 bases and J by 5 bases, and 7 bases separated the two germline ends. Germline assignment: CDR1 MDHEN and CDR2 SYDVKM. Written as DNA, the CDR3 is TGTGCCAGCGGCGGCAATAATTCACCCCTCCACTTT. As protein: CASGGNNSPLHF.

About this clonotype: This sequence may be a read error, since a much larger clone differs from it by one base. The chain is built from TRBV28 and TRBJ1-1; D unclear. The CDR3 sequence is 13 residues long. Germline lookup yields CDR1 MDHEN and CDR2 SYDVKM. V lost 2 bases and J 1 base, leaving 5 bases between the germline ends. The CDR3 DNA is TGTGCCAGCAGTTTACCCACGAACACTGAAGCTTTCTTT. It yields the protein CASSLPTNTEAFF.

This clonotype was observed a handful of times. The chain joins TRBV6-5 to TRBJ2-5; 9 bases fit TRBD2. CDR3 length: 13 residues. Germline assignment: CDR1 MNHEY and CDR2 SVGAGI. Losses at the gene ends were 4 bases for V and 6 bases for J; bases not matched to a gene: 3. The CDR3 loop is CASSFSGGKTQYF. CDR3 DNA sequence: TGTGCCAGCAGTTTTAGCGGGGGAAAGACCCAGTACTTC.

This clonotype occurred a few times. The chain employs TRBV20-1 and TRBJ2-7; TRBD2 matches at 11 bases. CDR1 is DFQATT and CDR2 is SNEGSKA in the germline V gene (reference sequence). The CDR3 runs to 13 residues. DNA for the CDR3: TGCCGAACCAGACTAGCGGGGTACTACGAGCAGTACTTC. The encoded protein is CRTRLAGYYEQYF.

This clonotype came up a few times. Here the CDR3 reads CSVERTAAGGGSYNEQFF. The CDR3 region has the DNA TGCAGCGTTGAAAGAACGGCGGCGGGAGGGGGGTCCTACAATGAGCAGTTCTTC. The genes are TRBV29-1 and TRBJ2-1, with 9 bases lining up with TRBD2. Germline values: CDR1 SQVTM, CDR2 ANQGSEA. CDR3 length: 18 residues. V shed 2 bases and J 1 base; nucleotides not matched to a gene: 12.

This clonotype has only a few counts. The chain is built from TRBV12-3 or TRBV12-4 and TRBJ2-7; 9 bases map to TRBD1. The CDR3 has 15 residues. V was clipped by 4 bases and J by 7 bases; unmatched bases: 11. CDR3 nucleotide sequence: TGTGCCAGCAGTTCCACCGGGACAGGGTTGGGGGAGCAGTACTTC. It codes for CASSSTGTGLGEQYF.

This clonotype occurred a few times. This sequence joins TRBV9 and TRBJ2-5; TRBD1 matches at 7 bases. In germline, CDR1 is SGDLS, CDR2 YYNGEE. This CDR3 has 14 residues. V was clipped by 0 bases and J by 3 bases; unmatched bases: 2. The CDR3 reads CASSVGQGEETQYF. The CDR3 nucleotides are TGTGCCAGCAGCGTAGGACAGGGAGAAGAGACCCAGTACTTC.

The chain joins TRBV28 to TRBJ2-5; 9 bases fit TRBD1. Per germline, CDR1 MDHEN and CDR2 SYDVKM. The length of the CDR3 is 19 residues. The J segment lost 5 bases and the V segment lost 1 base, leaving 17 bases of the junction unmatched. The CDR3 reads CASSLLWGQGMVEIETQYF. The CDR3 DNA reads TGTGCCAGCAGTTTATTATGGGGACAGGGCATGGTGGAAATCGAGACCCAGTACTTC.

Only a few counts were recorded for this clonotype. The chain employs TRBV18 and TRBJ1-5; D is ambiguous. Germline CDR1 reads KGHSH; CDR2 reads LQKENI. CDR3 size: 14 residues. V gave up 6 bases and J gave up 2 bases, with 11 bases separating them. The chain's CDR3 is CASSREPGNQPQHF. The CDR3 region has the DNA TGTGCCAGCTCGCGCGAGCCGGGCAATCAGCCCCAGCATTTT.

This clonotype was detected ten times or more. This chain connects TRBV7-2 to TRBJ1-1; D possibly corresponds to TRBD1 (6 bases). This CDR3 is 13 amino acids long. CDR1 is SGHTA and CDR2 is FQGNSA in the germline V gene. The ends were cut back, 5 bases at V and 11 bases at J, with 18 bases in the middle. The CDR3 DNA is TGTGCCAGCAGCCCCATGGGGGCACAAGGGGCTTTCTTT. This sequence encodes CASSPMGAQGAFF.